One and the same sample provided the 21 T cell receptor beta chains below, sequenced in a study of siplizumab effects on memory and regulatory T cells. TCRdb's table, derived via immunoSEQ multiplex PCR, lists solely in-frame clones and lacks some. The table has 85,000 to 130,000 clones, approximately 94% seen once. Sequences were obtained from Tregs sorted from blood. These receptors came from a human donor in good health.

This rearrangement joins TRBV30 to TRBJ1-3, with TRBD1 matching over 9 bases. Germline-derived CDR1 and CDR2 are GTSNPN and SVGIG (reference sequence). V dropped 0 bases and J dropped 2; count of bases not matched to a gene: 5. The CDR3 length is 16 residues. As DNA, the CDR3 is TGTGCCTGGAGTGTTAAACAGGGGGCGACTGGAAACACCATATATTTT. Protein: CAWSVKQGATGNTIYF.

The CDR3 nucleotides read TGCGCCAGCAGCTTCTATGGGCGGCCGGGAACTTACGAGCAGTTCTTC. It yields the protein CASSFYGRPGTYEQFF. The chain couples TRBV5-1 to TRBJ2-1; D perhaps matches TRBD2 (5 bases). The germline V gene has CDR1 SGHRS and CDR2 YFSETQ. Trimming pared 2 bases from V and 10 bases from J, leaving 22 bases between. This CDR3 has 16 residues. Complete variable domain (other parts from reference TRBV5-1 and TRBJ2-1): KAGVTQTPRYLIKTRGQQVTLSCSPISGHRSVSWYQQTPGQGLQFLFEYFSETQRNKGNFPGRFSGRQFSNSRSEMNVSTLELGDSALYLCASSFYGRPGTYEQFFGPGTRLTVL.

The gene calls are TRBV10-3 and TRBJ2-7; the D is unclear. Germline V CDR1 and CDR2: ENHRY, SYGVKD. V lost 11 bases, J lost 2 bases, and 16 bases lay in between. The CDR3 runs to 13 residues. This CDR3 reads CAARVRETYEQYF. The CDR3 coding sequence is TGTGCCGCCCGGGTGCGAGAAACCTACGAGCAGTACTTC.

J is TRBJ2-7 and V is TRBV6-1, with 10 positions matching TRBD1. The V gene's germline CDR1 is MNHNS and CDR2 SASEGT. V shed 8 bases, J shed 3 bases, and the junction held 4 bases outside the gene matches. This CDR3 region has 13 residues. CDR3 loop: CASRRDRGYEQYF. CDR3 nucleotides: TGTGCCAGCCGCCGGGACAGGGGCTACGAGCAGTACTTC.

This rearrangement joins TRBV7-9 to TRBJ1-2; perhaps TRBD1 as D (5 bases). Looked up from germline, CDR1 is SEHNR and CDR2 is FQNEAQ (reference sequence). The V end lost 1 base, the J end lost 4 bases, and 13 bases lay between the germline ends. The CDR3 sequence is 15 residues long. CDR3 nucleotide sequence: TGTGCCAGCAGCTTAGGAGAAGGCAGGGTCTATGGCTACACCTTC. It is translated as CASSLGEGRVYGYTF.

The chain uses TRBV28 and TRBJ1-2, with D possibly TRBD1 on 6 matching bases. CDR1 and CDR2 (germline): MDHEN, SYDVKM. The CDR3 is 15 amino acids. V lost 6 bases, J lost 7 bases, and 21 bases lay in between. CDR3 DNA sequence: TGTGCCAGCAGGCGTCTGGGGGCAACCATCTCTGGCTACACCTTC. Translated: CASRRLGATISGYTF.

The chain links TRBV7-3 to TRBJ2-1; perhaps TRBD2 as D (6 bases). V was shortened by 3 bases and J by 4 bases, with 10 bases between the two germline ends. Germline values: CDR1 SGHTA, CDR2 FQGTGA. This CDR3 is 14 amino acids long. CDR3 DNA: TGTGCCAGCAGCTTTCTAGCGAGTTACAATGAGCAGTTCTTC. It encodes CASSFLASYNEQFF.

This sequence joins TRBV4-2 and TRBJ2-2; D gene ambiguous. This CDR3 has 12 residues. The germline V gene has CDR1 LGHNA and CDR2 YNFKEQ. Trimming removed 11 bases at V and 5 bases at J, with 12 bases between. For the CDR3, the DNA is TGTGCCGGGAAGGGTATAACCGGGGAGCTGTTTTTT. Translating it yields CAGKGITGELFF.

Only one count was recorded for this clone. The CDR3 region has the DNA TGTGCCAGCAGTTATGGTTTCGGGACGGGTAATGAAAAACTGTTTTTT. Translation gives CASSYGFGTGNEKLFF. The gene calls are TRBV6-6 and TRBJ1-4; possibly TRBD1 for D (5 bases). The V gene's germline CDR1 is MNHNY and CDR2 SVGAGI (reference sequence). The CDR3 extends over 16 amino acids. V was clipped by 3 bases and J by 4 bases, with 15 bases between them.

This chain connects TRBV15 to TRBJ2-1, with TRBD1 identical over 9 bases. V was clipped by 4 bases and J by 7 bases; unmatched bases: 8. Germline lookup yields CDR1 LNHNV and CDR2 YYDKDF (reference sequence). This CDR3 is built from 15 residues. The CDR3 is CATSMPGQGRNEQFF. The CDR3 bases are TGTGCCACCAGCATGCCCGGACAGGGGAGGAATGAGCAGTTCTTC.

This clone was picked up a small number of times. CDR3 nucleotide sequence: TGTGCCAGCAGCCAAGAAGGTTGGGGGAGGGCCGCTACGCAGTATTTT. It translates to CASSQEGWGRAATQYF. The rearrangement uses TRBV4-2 and TRBJ2-3; 7 bases align to TRBD2. CDR1 is LGHNA, CDR2 YNFKEQ, per germline. Trimming took 0 bases from V and 8 from J; bases not matched to a gene: 11. CDR3 size: 16 residues.

V gene TRBV18 combines with J gene TRBJ1-2; D possibly corresponds to TRBD1 (6 bases). Germline assignment: CDR1 KGHSH and CDR2 LQKENI. The CDR3 totals 15 residues. V was pared by 4 bases and J by 2 bases, with 14 bases between. In DNA form, the CDR3 reads TGTGCCAGCTCACAGCGACGGGGGCCAAACTATGGCTACACCTTC. This gives the protein CASSQRRGPNYGYTF. Full variable domain (remainder filled in from reference TRBV18 and TRBJ1-2): NAGVMQNPRHLVRRRGQEARLRCSPMKGHSHVYWYRQLPEEGLKFMVYLQKENIIDESGMPKERFSAEFPKEGPSILRIQQVVRGDSAAYFCASSQRRGPNYGYTFGSGTRLTVV.

This chain uses TRBV19 with TRBJ2-1, with TRBD1 matching over 8 bases. Trimming cost V 3 bases and J 4 bases; bases outside gene matches: 5. CDR3 length: 15 residues. Looked up from germline, CDR1 is LNHDA and CDR2 is SQIVND (reference sequence). CDR3 in DNA: TGTGCCAGTAGTATGAGACAGGGGCTTTACAATGAGCAGTTCTTC. Translated: CASSMRQGLYNEQFF.

This rearrangement joins TRBV10-1 to TRBJ2-1; 10 nucleotides align to TRBD2. The V segment lost 1 base and the J segment 7 bases; nucleotides outside the gene matches: 4. CDR1 and CDR2 (germline): WNHNN, SYGVQD (reference sequence). The CDR3 sequence is 15 residues long. CDR3 DNA: TGCGCCAGCAGTGAGTTCTCTAGCGGGAGTAATGAGCAGTTCTTC. This translates into CASSEFSSGSNEQFF.

As to this clone: The junction and the germline gene differ at one end; a read error may be behind it. In the same sample, other DNA sequences code for this CDR3. The chain carries TRBV7-3 and TRBJ1-1; D is ambiguous. The length of the CDR3 is 13 residues. From germline, CDR1 is SGHTA and CDR2 FQGTGA. The CDR3 loop is CASSSGRTTEAFF. The CDR3 coding sequence is TGTGCTAGCAGCTCCGGGCGGACGACTGAAGCTTTCTTT.

The chain couples TRBV9 to TRBJ1-4; D is possibly TRBD1 (5 bases). The germline CDR1 and CDR2 sequences are SGDLS and YYNGEE. The CDR3 totals 15 residues. Trimming removed 5 bases at V and 8 bases at J, with 19 bases between. CDR3 protein: CASSPVAGGGEKLFF. In DNA form, the CDR3 reads TGTGCCAGCAGTCCAGTTGCTGGGGGGGGAGAAAAACTGTTTTTT.

Only one count was recorded for this clone. The chain is built from TRBV19 and TRBJ2-1, with TRBD2 matching over 11 bases. The junction had 11 bases not matched to a gene; V was cut back by 2 bases and J by 2 bases. The V gene's germline CDR1 is LNHDA and CDR2 SQIVND (reference sequence). CDR3 length equals 19 residues. The CDR3 DNA is TGTGCCAGTAGTATATTGGGGACTAGCGGACCCTACACCTACAATGAGCAGTTCTTC. This translates into CASSILGTSGPYTYNEQFF.

The chain links TRBV27 to TRBJ2-3; D uncertain. The ends were cut back, 2 bases at V and 8 bases at J, with 5 bases in the middle. CDR1 is MNHEY, CDR2 SMNVEV, per germline (reference sequence). The CDR3 is made up of 11 amino acids. Here the CDR3 reads CASSLGFTQYF. The CDR3, as DNA: TGTGCCAGCAGTTTAGGGTTTACGCAGTATTTT.

V gene TRBV7-9 combines with J gene TRBJ1-3; weak D call: TRBD1 (5 bases). Trimming took 2 bases from V and 0 from J, leaving 17 bases between them. The CDR3 length is 18 residues. CDR1 is SEHNR and CDR2 is FQNEAQ in the germline V gene (reference sequence). CDR3 sequence (DNA): TGTGCCAGCAGCTTATTCAGGGTTCAAGCTGGCTCTGGAAACACCATATATTTT. Encoded protein: CASSLFRVQAGSGNTIYF.

A word on this clone: Additional DNA sequences in this sample encode the identical CDR3. The rearrangement links TRBV7-3 to TRBJ1-1; no firm D call. The CDR3 is 13 residues long. CDR1 and CDR2 from the germline V gene are SGHTA and FQGTGA. V was trimmed by 1 base and J by 4 bases, leaving 7 bases between them. The CDR3 nucleotides read TGTGCCAGCAGCTTAAGTGGCGGCACTGAAGCTTTCTTT. Translated, it gives CASSLSGGTEAFF.

The chain combines TRBV18 with TRBJ2-1; D possibly corresponds to TRBD2 (6 bases). The germline CDR1 and CDR2 sequences are KGHSH and LQKENI. The CDR3 runs 13 residues. Trimming took off 6 bases at V and 2 bases at J, with 8 bases between the two ends. The CDR3 here is CASSEGPYNEQFF. The CDR3 coding sequence is TGTGCCAGCTCGGAGGGCCCCTACAATGAGCAGTTCTTC.